This T cell receptor beta chain was profiled in a study of T-cell memory formation after mild COVID-19. The study's findings and limits: Contracting CD4+ clones sat mainly in CM and EM; CD8+ in EMRA. Cross-reactive memory appears to have joined, as suggested by some responding clones showing up in pre-infection memory.

TCRdb itself ran the 5' RACE reads through MiXCR, one entry per CDR3 protein. The table has about 410,000 distinct CDR3 sequences, about 20% seen once. This clonotype appeared a few times. Antigen: not known. This sequence originates from a man aged 18 to 29 who had mild COVID-19 (a few samples of this study predate the infection). Cell type and time point are not known. The source material was PBMCs or a T cell subset sorted from them (not recorded which).

As DNA, the CDR3 is TGTGCCAGCAGCGACCCCCGGACAGGGGGCTACTCCTACAATGAGCAGTTCTTC. Encoded protein: CASSDPRTGGYSYNEQFF. This chain joins TRBV7-9 and TRBJ2-1; 11 nucleotides match TRBD1. J gave up 0 bases and V 5 bases, and 9 bases lay outside the gene matches. The germline V gene encodes CDR1 SEHNR and CDR2 FQNEAQ (reference sequence). CDR3 length: 18 amino acids.